Below, 28 T cell receptor beta chains from the same sample are listed, as sequenced in a study of CD8 T cells in Susac syndrome (dated by TCRdb to about 2019). The library was built by means of the immunoSEQ multiplex PCR assay. RNA was extracted with the RNeasy kit and roughly 0.45 to 1 ug was reverse transcribed using random hexamers. TCRdb reprocessed the public reads (quality trimming at Q25 with fastp, clone calling with MiXCR) and kept in-frame beta chains. Rows with a matching CDR3 protein are joined into one entry that keeps the most common DNA and genes. This sample gives fewer than 140,000 distinct CDR3 sequences in total; around 94% of them show up just once. About 0.41% of the sample rests with the top ten. The specimen was CD8+ T cells from PBMCs. The origin of the receptors is a human donor with Susac syndrome.

The rearrangement links TRBV29-1 to TRBJ1-1; perhaps TRBD1 as D (6 bases). Trimming took 6 bases from V and 4 from J, leaving 21 bases between them. CDR1 SQVTM and CDR2 ANQGSEA come from the germline V gene. The CDR3 extends over 15 amino acids. Here the CDR3 reads CSVEGDPEVGTEAFF. In nucleotides, the CDR3 is TGCAGCGTCGAGGGGGACCCTGAGGTTGGCACTGAAGCTTTCTTT.

This clonotype was counted a single time. This chain links TRBV25-1 with TRBJ2-1, with 10 nucleotides matching TRBD1. The CDR3 totals 15 residues. J lost 7 bases, V lost 4 bases, and 7 bases had no gene match. The germline CDR1 and CDR2 sequences are MGHDK and SYGVNS. This CDR3 is CASSAMTGGRNEQFF. Here the CDR3 DNA reads TGTGCCAGCAGTGCGATGACAGGGGGCCGGAATGAGCAGTTCTTC.

The V call is TRBV7-9, the J call TRBJ2-1; 7 bases agree with TRBD2. V lost 3 bases, J lost 6 bases, and 5 bases stayed unmatched. This CDR3 is 14 amino acids long. Germline CDR1 is SEHNR and CDR2 is FQNEAQ (reference sequence). CDR3: CASSFTGGSNEQFF. In DNA form, the CDR3 reads TGTGCCAGCAGCTTTACGGGGGGAAGCAATGAGCAGTTCTTC.

The genes are TRBV12-3 or TRBV12-4 and TRBJ2-5; D is uncertain. The CDR3 runs 14 residues. V dropped 4 bases and J dropped 2 bases, with 11 bases sitting between them. The CDR3 DNA is TGTGCCAGCAGTTCCCCCGGGCAGCAAGAGACCCAGTACTTC. This gives the protein CASSSPGQQETQYF.

Only a few counts were recorded for this clonotype. J is TRBJ2-4 and V is TRBV20-1; TRBD1 matches 7 bases. Trimming removed 4 bases from V and 0 bases from J; junction bases left unmatched: 3. Germline lookup yields CDR1 DFQATT and CDR2 SNEGSKA (reference sequence). The CDR3 is 14 amino acids. The CDR3 loop is CSANRGIAKNIQYF. The CDR3 DNA follows: TGCAGTGCTAACAGGGGAATAGCCAAAAACATTCAGTACTTC.

This chain connects TRBV4-1 to TRBJ1-4; D uncertain. Germline CDR1 MGHRA, CDR2 YSYEKL. This CDR3 is 12 amino acids long. The V end lost 0 bases, the J end lost 7 bases, and 3 bases lay between the germline ends. The CDR3 protein is CASSQEGEKLFF. Written as DNA, the CDR3 is TGCGCCAGCAGCCAAGAAGGTGAAAAACTGTTTTTT.

The chain joins TRBV9 to TRBJ2-1; the D call may be TRBD1 or TRBD2 (5 bases each). CDR1 is SGDLS and CDR2 is YYNGEE in the germline V gene. V lost 0 bases and J 7 bases, leaving 11 bases between the germline ends. This CDR3 is 14 amino acids long. The CDR3 region has the DNA TGTGCCAGCAGCGTAGTGGTCGGGGCAAATGAGCAGTTCTTC. Amino acid sequence: CASSVVVGANEQFF.

The genes are TRBV6-4 and TRBJ2-1; D may match TRBD1 or TRBD2 (5 bases each). The CDR3 runs to 13 residues. CDR1 MRHNA and CDR2 SNTAGT come from the germline V gene. The germline V and J ends were trimmed by 0 bases and 10 bases, with 10 bases remaining between them. CDR3 sequence (DNA): TGTGCCAGCAGTGACTCGGGACGGCGAGAGCAGTTCTTC. The encoded protein is CASSDSGRREQFF.

V and J are TRBV9 and TRBJ1-2; 8 bases map to TRBD1. Germline V lookup: CDR1 SGDLS, CDR2 YYNGEE. V shed 5 bases and J 7 bases; nucleotides not matched to a gene: 7. The CDR3 is made up of 13 amino acids. The CDR3 here is CASSQTGVGGYTF. As DNA, the CDR3 is TGTGCCAGCAGTCAGACAGGGGTCGGTGGCTACACCTTC.

V gene TRBV2 combines with J gene TRBJ2-1; tentative D call: TRBD2 (6 bases). Germline V gives CDR1 SNHLY, CDR2 FYNNEI. Trimming stripped 10 bases from V and 9 bases from J, with 10 bases between. CDR3 size: 10 residues. CDR3 sequence: CATEGGEQFF. DNA for the CDR3: TGTGCCACCGAGGGAGGTGAGCAGTTCTTC.

The chain recombines TRBV7-2 with TRBJ2-2, with D perhaps TRBD1 (6 bases). The germline V and J ends were trimmed by 5 bases and 5 bases, with 15 bases remaining between them. CDR1 is SGHTA and CDR2 is FQGNSA in the germline V gene. The CDR3 runs to 15 residues. The CDR3 here is CASSQTGLVTGELFF. The CDR3 DNA reads as TGTGCCAGCAGCCAGACAGGTTTGGTGACCGGGGAGCTGTTTTTT. Supplemented by reference TRBV7-2 and TRBJ2-2, the full variable domain reads GAGVSQSPSNKVTEKGKDVELRCDPISGHTALYWYRQSLGQGLEFLIYFQGNSAPDKSGLPSDRFSAERTGGSVSTLTIQRTQQEDSAVYLCASSQTGLVTGELFFGEGSRLTVL.

V usage is TRBV5-1 and J usage is TRBJ2-5, with 11 bases aligning to TRBD2. The CDR3 sequence is 17 residues long. The J segment lost 5 bases and the V segment lost 4 bases, leaving 13 bases of the junction unmatched. Germline V gene data show CDR1 as SGHRS and CDR2 as YFSETQ. The CDR3 reads CASSTTRLAGFDETQYF. The CDR3 nucleotides are TGCGCCAGCAGCACAACCAGACTAGCGGGGTTTGATGAGACCCAGTACTTC.

The genes are TRBV7-2 and TRBJ2-7, with a possible D match to TRBD2 (5 bases). This CDR3 is 13 amino acids long. From germline, CDR1 is SGHTA and CDR2 FQGNSA. Trimming removed 10 bases at V and 7 bases at J, with 20 bases between. In DNA form, the CDR3 reads TGTGCCACCTCGGGGTACTCGGCGCGAGAGCAGTACTTC. This codes for CATSGYSAREQYF.

This rearrangement joins TRBV3-1 to TRBJ2-1; a weak D match, TRBD2 (6 bases). The germline CDR1 and CDR2 sequences are LGHDT and YNNKEL (reference sequence). This CDR3 is 16 amino acids long. Trimming removed 2 bases from V and 9 bases from J, with 20 bases in between. The CDR3 sequence is CASSQYGTPGQGEQFF. CDR3 DNA sequence: TGTGCCAGCAGCCAATACGGGACTCCGGGCCAAGGTGAGCAGTTCTTC.

V usage is TRBV29-1 and J usage is TRBJ1-4; D call uncertain. V lost 4 bases and J lost 7, with 13 bases in between. The CDR3 has 13 amino acids. Germline CDR1 is SQVTM and CDR2 is ANQGSEA. The CDR3 loop is CSVGLGRREKLFF. CDR3 coding DNA: TGCAGCGTTGGTCTTGGCCGTCGTGAAAAACTGTTTTTT.

V gene TRBV3-1 combines with J gene TRBJ1-1; D is possibly TRBD1 (5 bases). Germline V gene sequence: CDR1 LGHDT, CDR2 YNNKEL (reference sequence). Trimming removed 4 bases at V and 3 bases at J, with 12 bases between. The CDR3 contains 14 residues. As DNA, the CDR3 is TGTGCCAGCAGCCCCCGTGGGGCGTACACTGAAGCTTTCTTT. This translates into CASSPRGAYTEAFF. The variable domain in full, with the rest retrieved from reference TRBV3-1 and TRBJ1-1, is DTAVSQTPKYLVTQMGNDKSIKCEQNLGHDTMYWYKQDSKKFLKIMFSYNNKELIINETVPNRFSPKSPDKAHLNLHINSLELGDSAVYFCASSPRGAYTEAFFGQGTRLTVV.

The chain carries TRBV9 and TRBJ1-3, with D maybe TRBD1 (5 bases). The germline CDR1 and CDR2 sequences are SGDLS and YYNGEE. There are 16 residues in the CDR3. Trimming removed 2 bases from V and 0 bases from J, with 12 bases in between. The CDR3 loop is CASSVTGVVSGNTIYF. The CDR3, as DNA: TGTGCCAGCAGCGTTACAGGAGTCGTCTCTGGAAACACCATATATTTT.

The CDR3 sequence is CRATSGANYTQYF. The CDR3 nucleotides are TGCAGGGCGACTAGCGGGGCGAACTATACGCAGTATTTT. The chain carries TRBV20-1 and TRBJ2-3, with TRBD2 matching 11 bases. The CDR3 length is 13 residues. CDR1 and CDR2 from the germline V gene are DFQATT and SNEGSKA (reference sequence).

The J gene is TRBJ2-1, the V gene TRBV20-1, with 10 bases that match TRBD2. Germline V lookup: CDR1 DFQATT, CDR2 SNEGSKA (reference sequence). V trimming: 0 bases; J trimming: 7 bases; junction bases outside the gene matches: 3. CDR3 length equals 14 residues. The CDR3 spells CSARDSAGGNEQFF. CDR3 DNA: TGCAGTGCTAGAGATTCAGCGGGGGGGAATGAGCAGTTCTTC.

This clonotype appeared once. The chain combines TRBV14 with TRBJ2-3; 11 bases line up with TRBD2. The V and J ends lost 3 bases and 9 bases, in that order; junction bases with no gene match: 2. CDR1 is SGHDN and CDR2 is FVKESK in the germline V gene. The CDR3 runs to 13 residues. Written as DNA, the CDR3 is TGTGCCAGCAGCCAGACTAGCGGGGCAACGCAGTATTTT. It translates to CASSQTSGATQYF.

This CDR3 reads CASSEDPTFYEQYF. The CDR3 nucleotides are TGTGCCAGCAGCGAGGACCCCACTTTCTACGAGCAGTACTTC. J is TRBJ2-7 and V is TRBV5-4; D not certain. Between the trimmed V and J ends, which lost 4 bases and 3 bases, there was a span of 14 bases. CDR3 length: 14 amino acids. Germline values: CDR1 SGHNT, CDR2 YYREEE (reference sequence). Combining the CDR3 with reference TRBV5-4 and TRBJ2-7 gives the whole variable domain ETGVTQSPTHLIKTRGQQVTLRCSSQSGHNTVSWYQQALGQGPQFIFQYYREEENGRGNFPPRFSGLQFPNYSSELNVNALELDDSALYLCASSEDPTFYEQYFGPGTRLTVT.

This rearrangement joins TRBV4-1 to TRBJ2-5; 8 bases match TRBD2. The CDR3 loop spans 17 amino acids. CDR1 MGHRA and CDR2 YSYEKL come from the germline V gene. The V segment lost 0 bases and the J segment 5 bases; nucleotides outside the gene matches: 11. DNA of the CDR3: TGCGCCAGCAGCCAAGAACGAGCCGGGGGGGCCATGGAGACCCAGTACTTC. Translating it yields CASSQERAGGAMETQYF.

J is TRBJ1-2 and V is TRBV3-1; tentative D call: TRBD1 (5 bases). Per germline, CDR1 LGHDT and CDR2 YNNKEL (reference sequence). The CDR3 is made up of 14 amino acids. With 0 bases removed from V and 6 bases from J, the gap between germline ends came to 11 bases. The CDR3 DNA is TGTGCCAGCAGCCAAGATTCCAGGGCTGATGGCTACACCTTC. Protein: CASSQDSRADGYTF.

The genes are TRBV13 and TRBJ2-5; 11 bases agree with TRBD1. CDR3 length equals 16 residues. V lost 4 bases to trimming and J lost 0 bases; unmatched junction nucleotides: 4. Looked up from germline, CDR1 is PRHDT and CDR2 is FYEKMQ (reference sequence). This CDR3 is CASSSWTGGYQETQYF. CDR3 bases: TGTGCCAGCAGCTCCTGGACAGGGGGCTACCAAGAGACCCAGTACTTC.

DNA for the CDR3: TGTGCCAGCAGCGTAGAGGGACAGGGTCCAGATACGCAGTATTTT. Translated: CASSVEGQGPDTQYF. The chain joins TRBV9 to TRBJ2-3; 9 nucleotides align to TRBD1. After removal of 0 bases from V and 4 bases from J, the junction contained 3 bases not matched to a gene. The CDR3 runs to 15 residues. In germline, CDR1 is SGDLS, CDR2 YYNGEE.

The CDR3 loop is CSVQGGQQETQYF. The CDR3 DNA reads as TGCAGCGTCCAGGGGGGACAGCAAGAGACCCAGTACTTC. This rearrangement joins TRBV29-1 to TRBJ2-5; possible D gene TRBD1, 7 bases. CDR1 and CDR2 (germline): SQVTM, ANQGSEA. The CDR3 totals 13 residues. V gave up 6 bases and J gave up 2 bases, with 13 bases separating them.

The chain carries TRBV5-4 and TRBJ2-5, with unresolved D. The CDR3 has 13 amino acids. Per germline, CDR1 SGHNT and CDR2 YYREEE (reference sequence). V lost 1 base to trimming and J lost 5 bases, with 9 bases between them. CDR3 protein: CASSLIERETQYF. CDR3 in DNA: TGTGCCAGCAGCTTGATTGAGAGGGAGACCCAGTACTTC.

This sequence joins TRBV4-1 and TRBJ2-5; no firm D call. Deletions cut 0 bases from V and 5 bases from J, with 10 bases between. The CDR3 sequence is 14 residues long. CDR1 and CDR2 (germline): MGHRA, YSYEKL. CDR3 DNA sequence: TGCGCCAGCAGCCAAGAAGTAAGGCCGGAGACCCAGTACTTC. It is translated as CASSQEVRPETQYF.